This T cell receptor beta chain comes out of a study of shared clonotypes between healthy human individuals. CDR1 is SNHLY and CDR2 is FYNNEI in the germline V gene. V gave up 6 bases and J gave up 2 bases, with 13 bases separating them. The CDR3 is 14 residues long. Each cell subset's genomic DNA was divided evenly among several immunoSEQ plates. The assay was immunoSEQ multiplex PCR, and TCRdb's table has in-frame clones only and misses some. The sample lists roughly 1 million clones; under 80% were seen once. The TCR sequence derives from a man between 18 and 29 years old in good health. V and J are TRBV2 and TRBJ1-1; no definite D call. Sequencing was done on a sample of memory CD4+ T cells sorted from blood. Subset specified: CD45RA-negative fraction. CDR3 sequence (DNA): TGTGCCAGCAGCCGCTGGGGAATCAACACTGAAGCTTTCTTT. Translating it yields CASSRWGINTEAFF.